The T cell receptor (beta chain) under discussion was sequenced for a study of T cells after yellow fever vaccination. Across the whole study: Fractions of low cell number were prepared using SMART-Seq v4 Ultra Low Input.

Points on this clonotype: Its target is unknown.

The V gene's germline CDR1 is SGHRS and CDR2 YFSETQ. CDR3 size: 16 residues. Losses at the gene ends were 3 bases for V and 0 bases for J; bases not matched to a gene: 5. Study-level results: Shared CD4/CD8 clonotypes were a small share, likely from convergent recombination. It was the secondary response that reached its peak faster, day 5 versus 15, but it was weaker.

A process of 5'RACE template switching, which added a universal primer site and UMIs, was used to make TCR cDNA. TCRdb reprocessed the 5' RACE reads with MiXCR, giving one entry per CDR3 protein. The sample carries around 500,000 distinct CDR3 sequences, about a fifth recorded once. J is TRBJ2-2 and V is TRBV5-1; 7 positions match TRBD1. Sequenced material: PBMCs, taken roughly 23 days after the first yellow fever vaccination. This TCR was recovered from a man in his late teens or twenties who received the YFV17D yellow fever vaccine. CDR3 nucleotide sequence: TGCGCCAGCAGCTGGACCGGGACAGCGAACACCGGGGAGCTGTTTTTT. It encodes CASSWTGTANTGELFF.